These 27 T cell receptor beta chains were sequenced from one sample in a study of monozygotic twins with inflammatory bowel disease. TCRdb re-called the 5' RACE reads and gives one entry per CDR3 protein, without DNA. The sample has some 330,000 distinct CDR3 sequences. The sequenced sample consisted of blood. These receptors were collected from a human donor with ulcerative colitis or Crohn's disease, or a healthy co-twin of an affected twin (not recorded which).

The CDR3 loop reads CASSEGSGGTFSTDTQYF. The chain has TRBV4-3 and TRBJ2-3; the D call from TCRdb, TRBD2, cannot be confirmed without DNA. The germline CDR1 and CDR2 sequences are LGHNA and YSLEER. CDR3 size: 18 residues.

The chain employs TRBV4-2 and TRBJ1-5. The CDR3 length is 15 residues. The germline V gene encodes CDR1 LGHNA and CDR2 YNFKEQ. The CDR3 sequence is CASSQDFPSNQPQHF.

The chain carries TRBV9 and TRBJ1-2. This CDR3 is 13 amino acids long. Germline V gives CDR1 SGDLS, CDR2 YYNGEE. The CDR3 is CASSVEGGYGYTF.

CDR3 in amino acids: CASSFGQGASLPTDTQYF. This chain uses TRBV5-1 with TRBJ2-3; TCRdb picks TRBD1, but there is no DNA to check that call. This CDR3 has 18 residues. Germline V gene sequence: CDR1 SGHRS, CDR2 YFSETQ.

The chain has TRBV19 and TRBJ2-3; as DNA is missing, the TRBD2 call by TCRdb cannot be tested. The germline V gene encodes CDR1 LNHDA and CDR2 SQIVND (reference sequence). CDR3 length: 16 amino acids. The CDR3 spells CASSSNRQRGTDTQYF.

V is TRBV6-6 and J is TRBJ1-1; TCRdb selects TRBD1, and the lack of DNA leaves this call unchecked. Germline V gene sequence: CDR1 MNHNY, CDR2 SVGAGI (reference sequence). The CDR3 consists of 12 residues. The CDR3 sequence is CATGTGNTEAFF.

This chain joins TRBV20-1 and TRBJ1-4; TCRdb selects TRBD1, and the lack of DNA leaves this call unchecked. Germline V gives CDR1 DFQATT, CDR2 SNEGSKA (reference sequence). This CDR3 has 14 residues. CDR3: CSAQVGQVYEKLFF.

This sequence joins TRBV24-1 and TRBJ2-1; the D call from TCRdb, TRBD1, cannot be confirmed without DNA. This CDR3 comprises 15 residues. Germline loops: CDR1 KGHDR, CDR2 SFDVKD. This CDR3 reads CATSDAGQRVNERFF.

The chain employs TRBV5-1 and TRBJ2-7; lacking DNA, the TRBD2 call made by TCRdb goes unchecked. Germline V CDR1 and CDR2: SGHRS, YFSETQ. The CDR3 contains 16 residues. CDR3 sequence reads: CASSLASGGSNHEQYF.

This chain uses TRBV3-1 with TRBJ2-7; TCRdb lists TRBD2, though no DNA is available to test this call. Germline CDR1 and CDR2: LGHDT and YNNKEL (reference sequence). CDR3 size: 14 residues. CDR3 sequence: CASSVGGGSYEQYF.

The chain recombines TRBV4-3 with TRBJ2-3; TCRdb's assignment of TRBD2 cannot be checked, as there is no DNA. The CDR3 has 13 amino acids. Germline V gene sequence: CDR1 LGHNA, CDR2 YSLEER. This chain's CDR3 is CASSPGLADTQYF.

This chain uses TRBV7-8 with TRBJ2-1; without DNA, the TCRdb call of TRBD2 cannot be checked. Germline V gives CDR1 SGHVS, CDR2 FQNEAQ. CDR3 length: 16 amino acids. The CDR3 here is CASSFLAGEFYNEQFF.

The chain carries TRBV5-1 and TRBJ2-3; without DNA, the TCRdb call of TRBD1 cannot be checked. Germline values: CDR1 SGHRS, CDR2 YFSETQ. The CDR3 spans 16 residues. CDR3 amino acids: CASSGGTGKSTDTQYF. The full variable domain, with the rest looked up from reference TRBV5-1 and TRBJ2-3, is KAGVTQTPRYLIKTRGQQVTLSCSPISGHRSVSWYQQTPGQGLQFLFEYFSETQRNKGNFPGRFSGRQFSNSRSEMNVSTLELGDSALYLCASSGGTGKSTDTQYFGPGTRLTVL.

The chain has TRBV6-5 and TRBJ1-5; absent DNA, TCRdb's TRBD1 call cannot be checked. Per germline, CDR1 MNHEY and CDR2 SVGAGI. The CDR3 spans 16 residues. Here the CDR3 reads CATLLEGWGSNQPQHF.

The gene calls are TRBV11-2 and TRBJ2-3; TCRdb picks TRBD2, but there is no DNA to check that call. The length of the CDR3 is 18 residues. Germline values: CDR1 SGHAT, CDR2 FQNNGV. The chain's CDR3 is CASSSPWPSGGALDTQYF.

The chain employs TRBV12-3 or TRBV12-4 and TRBJ2-5; TCRdb calls TRBD2, which cannot be checked without DNA. There are 12 residues in the CDR3. CDR3: CASRVSAGTQYF.

This chain links TRBV28 with TRBJ2-7; TCRdb's assignment of TRBD1 cannot be checked, as there is no DNA. Germline-derived CDR1 and CDR2 are MDHEN and SYDVKM. This CDR3 has 12 amino acids. The CDR3 spells CASSRTAYEQYF.

CDR3 region: CASSGEGRNEQFF. The rearrangement uses TRBV5-1 and TRBJ2-1; the D call from TCRdb, TRBD2, cannot be confirmed without DNA. CDR3 size: 13 residues. CDR1 and CDR2 from the germline V gene are SGHRS and YFSETQ. Combining the CDR3 with reference TRBV5-1 and TRBJ2-1 gives the whole variable domain KAGVTQTPRYLIKTRGQQVTLSCSPISGHRSVSWYQQTPGQGLQFLFEYFSETQRNKGNFPGRFSGRQFSNSRSEMNVSTLELGDSALYLCASSGEGRNEQFFGPGTRLTVL.

The rearrangement links TRBV9 to TRBJ2-3; TCRdb names TRBD2, which stays unverified in the absence of DNA. Germline lookup yields CDR1 SGDLS and CDR2 YYNGEE. The length of the CDR3 is 13 residues. CDR3 sequence: CASSPGLDEAQYF.

The CDR3 sequence is CSVVQGAYEQYF. The rearrangement joins TRBV29-1 to TRBJ2-7; the TRBD1 assignment by TCRdb is unverifiable without DNA. The germline V gene has CDR1 SQVTM and CDR2 ANQGSEA. The CDR3 sequence is 12 residues long.

The chain couples TRBV6-5 to TRBJ1-5; TCRdb names TRBD1, which stays unverified in the absence of DNA. The CDR3 contains 12 residues. The germline gives CDR1 MNHEY, CDR2 SVGAGI. This CDR3 reads CASSYRQGPQHF.

This rearrangement joins TRBV23-1 to TRBJ1-5; the D call from TCRdb, TRBD1, cannot be confirmed without DNA. TRBV23-1 is an ORF for which the function is uncertain. The CDR3 is 13 residues long. CDR3 protein: CASSPRGEQPQHF.

CDR3 in amino acids: CASSFRGQTEAFF. This chain connects TRBV27 to TRBJ1-1; TCRdb selects TRBD1, and the lack of DNA leaves this call unchecked. Germline CDR1 MNHEY, CDR2 SMNVEV (reference sequence). The CDR3 has 13 amino acids.

The chain has TRBV12-3 or TRBV12-4 and TRBJ1-2; TCRdb indicates TRBD1, and absent DNA this call remains unverified. The CDR3 consists of 14 residues. The CDR3 loop reads CASSRPGKNYGYTF.

The rearrangement uses TRBV11-2 and TRBJ1-5; TCRdb names TRBD1, which stays unverified in the absence of DNA. Germline CDR1 is SGHAT and CDR2 is FQNNGV. The CDR3 covers 18 residues. This CDR3 reads CASSLGRGGGYSNQPQHF.

V usage is TRBV2 and J usage is TRBJ2-3. The germline CDR1 and CDR2 sequences are SNHLY and FYNNEI. CDR3 length: 15 residues. The CDR3 sequence is CASSPYGSGPGTQYF.

The chain carries TRBV5-1 and TRBJ1-6. From germline, CDR1 is SGHRS and CDR2 YFSETQ. The CDR3 contains 12 residues. The CDR3 region is CASSLEGSPLHF. The entire variable domain, with the rest obtained from reference TRBV5-1 and TRBJ1-6, is as follows: KAGVTQTPRYLIKTRGQQVTLSCSPISGHRSVSWYQQTPGQGLQFLFEYFSETQRNKGNFPGRFSGRQFSNSRSEMNVSTLELGDSALYLCASSLEGSPLHFGNGTRLTVT.